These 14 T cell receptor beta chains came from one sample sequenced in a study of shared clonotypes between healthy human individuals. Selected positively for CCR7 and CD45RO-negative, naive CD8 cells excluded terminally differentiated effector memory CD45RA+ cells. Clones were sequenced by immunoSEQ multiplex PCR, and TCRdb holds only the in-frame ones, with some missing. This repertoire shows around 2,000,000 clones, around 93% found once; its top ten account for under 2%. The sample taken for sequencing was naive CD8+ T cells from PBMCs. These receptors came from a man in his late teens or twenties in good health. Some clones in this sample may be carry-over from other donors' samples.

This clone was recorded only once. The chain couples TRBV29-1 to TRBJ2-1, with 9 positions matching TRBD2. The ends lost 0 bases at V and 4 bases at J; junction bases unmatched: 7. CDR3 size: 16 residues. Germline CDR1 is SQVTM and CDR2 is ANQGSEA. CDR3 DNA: TGCAGCGTTGAAGATCCGGCTAGCGGGGTATACAATGAGCAGTTCTTC. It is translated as CSVEDPASGVYNEQFF.

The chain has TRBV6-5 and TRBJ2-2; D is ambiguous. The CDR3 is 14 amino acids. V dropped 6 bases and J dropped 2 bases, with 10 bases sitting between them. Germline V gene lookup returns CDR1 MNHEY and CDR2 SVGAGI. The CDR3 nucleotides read TGTGCCAGCAGCCAAAGATTAAACACCGGGGAGCTGTTTTTT. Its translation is CASSQRLNTGELFF.

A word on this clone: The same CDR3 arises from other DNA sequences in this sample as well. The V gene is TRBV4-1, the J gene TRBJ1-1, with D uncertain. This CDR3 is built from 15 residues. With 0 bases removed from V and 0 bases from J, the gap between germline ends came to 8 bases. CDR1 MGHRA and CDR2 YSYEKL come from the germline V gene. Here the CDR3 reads CASSQEPGMNTEAFF. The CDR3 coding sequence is TGCGCCAGCAGCCAAGAACCCGGAATGAACACTGAAGCTTTCTTT.

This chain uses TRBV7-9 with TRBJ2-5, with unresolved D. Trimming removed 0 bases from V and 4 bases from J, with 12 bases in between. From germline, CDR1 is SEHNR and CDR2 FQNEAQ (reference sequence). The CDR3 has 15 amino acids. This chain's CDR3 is CASSLAGIPGETQYF. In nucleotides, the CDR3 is TGTGCCAGCAGCTTAGCGGGTATTCCGGGAGAGACCCAGTACTTC.

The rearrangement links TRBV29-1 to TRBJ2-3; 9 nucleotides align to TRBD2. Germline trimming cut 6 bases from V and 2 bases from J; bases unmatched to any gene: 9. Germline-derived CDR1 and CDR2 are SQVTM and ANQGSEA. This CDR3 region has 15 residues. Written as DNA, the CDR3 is TGCAGCGTAGCCTATAGCGGGAGCTACACAGATACGCAGTATTTT. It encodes CSVAYSGSYTDTQYF.

CDR3 coding DNA: TGTGCCAGCAGTTATTCGGACAGTCGGAGCAATCAGCCCCAGCATTTT. It is translated as CASSYSDSRSNQPQHF. The chain has TRBV28 and TRBJ1-5, with D perhaps TRBD1 (6 bases). Trimming shortened V by 4 bases and J by 1 base, and 14 bases separated the two germline ends. Germline assignment: CDR1 MDHEN and CDR2 SYDVKM. This CDR3 has 16 amino acids.

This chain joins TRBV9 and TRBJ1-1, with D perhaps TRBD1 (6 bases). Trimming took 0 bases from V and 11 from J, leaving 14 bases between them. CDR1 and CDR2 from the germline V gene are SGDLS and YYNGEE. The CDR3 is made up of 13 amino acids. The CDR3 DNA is TGTGCCAGCAGCGTAGGAGAGGGGACAATCGCTTTCTTT. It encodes CASSVGEGTIAFF. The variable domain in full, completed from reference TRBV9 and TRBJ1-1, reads DSGVTQTPKHLITATGQRVTLRCSPRSGDLSVYWYQQSLDQGLQFLIQYYNGEERAKGNILERFSAQQFPDLHSELNLSSLELGDSALYFCASSVGEGTIAFFGQGTRLTVV.

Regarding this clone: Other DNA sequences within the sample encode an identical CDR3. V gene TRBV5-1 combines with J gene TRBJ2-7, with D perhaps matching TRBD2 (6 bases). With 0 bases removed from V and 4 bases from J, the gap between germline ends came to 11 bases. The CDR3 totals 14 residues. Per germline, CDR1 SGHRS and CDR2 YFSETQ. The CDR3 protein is CASSLVGGPYEQYF. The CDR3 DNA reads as TGCGCCAGCAGCTTGGTTGGAGGGCCGTACGAGCAGTACTTC.

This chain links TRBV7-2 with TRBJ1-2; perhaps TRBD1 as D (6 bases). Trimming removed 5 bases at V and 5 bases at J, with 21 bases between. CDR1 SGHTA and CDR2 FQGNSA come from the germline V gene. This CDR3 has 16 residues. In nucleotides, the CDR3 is TGTGCCAGCAGCCCGCCACCAAACAGGGATGGGTATGGCTACACCTTC. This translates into CASSPPPNRDGYGYTF.

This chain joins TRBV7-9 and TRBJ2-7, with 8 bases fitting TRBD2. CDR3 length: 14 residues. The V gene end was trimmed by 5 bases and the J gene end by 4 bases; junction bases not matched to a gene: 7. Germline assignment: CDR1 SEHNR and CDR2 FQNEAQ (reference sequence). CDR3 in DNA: TGTGCCAGCAGCCACGGACTAGCCCTTTACGAGCAGTACTTC. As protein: CASSHGLALYEQYF.

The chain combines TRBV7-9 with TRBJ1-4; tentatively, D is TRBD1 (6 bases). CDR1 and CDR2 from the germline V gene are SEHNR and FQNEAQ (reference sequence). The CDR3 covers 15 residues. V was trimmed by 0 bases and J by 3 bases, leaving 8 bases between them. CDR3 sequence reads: CASSLADRSNEKLFF. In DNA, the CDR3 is TGTGCCAGCAGCTTAGCCGACAGGTCTAATGAAAAACTGTTTTTT.

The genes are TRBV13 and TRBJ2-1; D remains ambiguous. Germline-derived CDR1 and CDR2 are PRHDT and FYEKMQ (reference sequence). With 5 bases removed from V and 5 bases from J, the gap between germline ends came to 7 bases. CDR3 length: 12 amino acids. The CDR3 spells CASSERDNEQFF. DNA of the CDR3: TGTGCCAGCAGCGAACGCGACAATGAGCAGTTCTTC.

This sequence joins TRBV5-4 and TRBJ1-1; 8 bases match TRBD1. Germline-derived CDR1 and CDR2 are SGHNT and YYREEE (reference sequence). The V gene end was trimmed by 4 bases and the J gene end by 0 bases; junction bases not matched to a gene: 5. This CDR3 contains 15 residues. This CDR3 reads CASSIGQGMNTEAFF. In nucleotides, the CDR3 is TGTGCCAGCAGCATAGGACAGGGAATGAACACTGAAGCTTTCTTT. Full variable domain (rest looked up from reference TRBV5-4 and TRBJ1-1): ETGVTQSPTHLIKTRGQQVTLRCSSQSGHNTVSWYQQALGQGPQFIFQYYREEENGRGNFPPRFSGLQFPNYSSELNVNALELDDSALYLCASSIGQGMNTEAFFGQGTRLTVV.

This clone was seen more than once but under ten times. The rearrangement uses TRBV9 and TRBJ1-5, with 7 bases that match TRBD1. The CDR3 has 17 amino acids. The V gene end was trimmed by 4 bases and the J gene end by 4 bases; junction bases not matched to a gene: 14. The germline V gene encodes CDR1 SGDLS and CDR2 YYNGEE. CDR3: CASSPHTAGTVNQPQHF. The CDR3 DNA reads TGTGCCAGCAGCCCGCATACCGCCGGGACAGTAAATCAGCCCCAGCATTTT. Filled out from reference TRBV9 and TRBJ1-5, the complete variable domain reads DSGVTQTPKHLITATGQRVTLRCSPRSGDLSVYWYQQSLDQGLQFLIQYYNGEERAKGNILERFSAQQFPDLHSELNLSSLELGDSALYFCASSPHTAGTVNQPQHFGDGTRLSIL.